This record looks at one TCR beta chain sequence and its context. There are many counts of this clonotype. This clone's antigen is unknown. No much larger clone exists at a distance of one base, and base qualities are not known. The data were obtained in a study of CD8 T cells in ankylosing spondylitis (TCRdb year 2017). Regarding the study in general: The study profiled T cell receptor beta repertoires in healthy donors and ankylosing spondylitis patients to find disease-linked TCR variants. The full study cohort was made up of about 24 ankylosing spondylitis patients and 108 healthy donors. Peripheral blood was sampled, and synovial fluid was additionally collected from ankylosing spondylitis patients.

V loses 5 bases of germline sequence and J loses 3 bases, and the interval between the two ends is 7 bases. The germline V gene (reference sequence) supplies CDR1 DFQATT and CDR2 SNEGSKA. From the cysteine up to the phenylalanine, the CDR3 has a length of 11 residues. This entry keeps only the CDR3 DNA: 33 bases, framed from base 1. The data were produced on an Illumina HiSeq 2500. Quantitative 5'-RACE with molecular barcodes was used to prepare TCR beta libraries. Per the source publication's procedure: A new computational method based on a probabilistic model of VDJ rearrangement was used to identify disease-linked TCR variants. TCRdb took the public reads, trimmed them with fastp at Q25, ran MiXCR for clone calling and kept in-frame beta chains. Every CDR3 protein is listed once, alongside the most common genes and DNA of its rows. The V and J calls were determined by TCRdb, not by the authors. The sample records about 130,000 distinct CDR3 sequences, more than 5.5% of which are singletons. The biggest ten clones account for around 12% of the sample.

Summary of the overall study and its limitations: Some of the motif variants had been reported before in the synovial fluid and blood of reactive arthritis patients, a finding that suggests common disease-initiation mechanisms. The disease-linked clones had a CD8+ phenotype and were found at relatively low frequencies in peripheral blood. A TCR beta motif made up of several highly homologous amino acid variants appeared to be characteristic of blood from ankylosing spondylitis patients. Significant enrichment of the disease-linked clones was reported in matched synovial fluid samples from ankylosing spondylitis patients.

This TCR was recovered from a female donor with ankylosing spondylitis or in good health (not recorded which). This sequence uses TRBV20-1 and TRBJ2-5, with a tentative D gene TRBD1 over 5 matching bases. Sequencing was carried out using blood, either unsorted or a sorted T cell fraction (not recorded which). The CDR3 protein sequence reads: CSAAGKETQYF. The DNA sequence reads TGCAGTGCTGCAGGGAAAGAGACCCAGTACTTC.